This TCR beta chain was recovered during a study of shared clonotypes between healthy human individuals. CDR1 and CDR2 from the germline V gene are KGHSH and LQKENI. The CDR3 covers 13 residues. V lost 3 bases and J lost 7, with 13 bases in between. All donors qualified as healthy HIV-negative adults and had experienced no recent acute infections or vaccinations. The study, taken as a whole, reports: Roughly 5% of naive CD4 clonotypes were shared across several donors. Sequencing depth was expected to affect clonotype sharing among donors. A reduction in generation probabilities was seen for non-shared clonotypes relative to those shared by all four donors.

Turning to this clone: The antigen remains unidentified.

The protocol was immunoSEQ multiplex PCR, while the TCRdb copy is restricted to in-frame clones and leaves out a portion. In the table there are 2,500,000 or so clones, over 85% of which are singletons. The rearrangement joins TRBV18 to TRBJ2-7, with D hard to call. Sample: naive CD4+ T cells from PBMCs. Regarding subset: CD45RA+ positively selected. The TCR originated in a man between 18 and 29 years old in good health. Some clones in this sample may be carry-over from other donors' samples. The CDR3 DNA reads TGTGCCAGCTCACCTCAAGATCAGGAAGAGCAGTACTTC. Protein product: CASSPQDQEEQYF. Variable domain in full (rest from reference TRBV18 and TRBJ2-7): NAGVMQNPRHLVRRRGQEARLRCSPMKGHSHVYWYRQLPEEGLKFMVYLQKENIIDESGMPKERFSAEFPKEGPSILRIQQVVRGDSAAYFCASSPQDQEEQYFGPGTRLTVT.